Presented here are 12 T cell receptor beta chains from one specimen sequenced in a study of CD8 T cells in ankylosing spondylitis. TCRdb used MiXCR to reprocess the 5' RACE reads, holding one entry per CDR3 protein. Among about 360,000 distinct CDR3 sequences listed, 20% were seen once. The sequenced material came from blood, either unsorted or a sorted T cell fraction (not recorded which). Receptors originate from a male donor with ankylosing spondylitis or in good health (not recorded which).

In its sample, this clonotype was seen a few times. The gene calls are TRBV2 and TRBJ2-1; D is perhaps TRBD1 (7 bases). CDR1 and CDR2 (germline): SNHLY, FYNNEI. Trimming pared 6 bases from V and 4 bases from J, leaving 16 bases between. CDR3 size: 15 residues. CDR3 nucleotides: TGTGCCAGCAGCGGGGGTGAGACAGGGTACAATGAGCAGTTCTTC. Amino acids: CASSGGETGYNEQFF.

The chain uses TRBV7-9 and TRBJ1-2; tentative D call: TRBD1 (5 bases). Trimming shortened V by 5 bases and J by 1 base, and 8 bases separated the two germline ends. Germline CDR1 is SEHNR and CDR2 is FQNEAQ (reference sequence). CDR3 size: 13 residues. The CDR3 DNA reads TGTGCCAGCAGCGCAGGGTTTAACTATGGCTACACCTTC. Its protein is CASSAGFNYGYTF.

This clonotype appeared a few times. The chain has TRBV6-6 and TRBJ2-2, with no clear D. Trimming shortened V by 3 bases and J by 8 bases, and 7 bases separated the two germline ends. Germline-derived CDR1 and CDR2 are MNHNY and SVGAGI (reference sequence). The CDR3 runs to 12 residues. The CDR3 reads CASSYLKGELFF. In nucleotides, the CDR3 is TGTGCCAGCAGTTATCTCAAGGGGGAGCTGTTTTTT.

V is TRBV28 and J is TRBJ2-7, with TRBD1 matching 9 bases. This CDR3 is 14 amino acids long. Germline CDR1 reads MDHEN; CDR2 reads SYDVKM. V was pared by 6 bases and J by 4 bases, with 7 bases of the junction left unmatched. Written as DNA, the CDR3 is TGTGCCAGCAGCCGGACAGGGGCCATATACGAGCAGTACTTC. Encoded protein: CASSRTGAIYEQYF.

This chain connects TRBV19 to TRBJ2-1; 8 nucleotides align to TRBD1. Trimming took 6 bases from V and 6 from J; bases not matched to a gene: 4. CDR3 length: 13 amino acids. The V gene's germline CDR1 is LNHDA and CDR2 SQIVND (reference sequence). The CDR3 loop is CASSRTGTNEQFF. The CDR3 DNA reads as TGTGCCAGTAGCAGGACAGGGACCAATGAGCAGTTCTTC.

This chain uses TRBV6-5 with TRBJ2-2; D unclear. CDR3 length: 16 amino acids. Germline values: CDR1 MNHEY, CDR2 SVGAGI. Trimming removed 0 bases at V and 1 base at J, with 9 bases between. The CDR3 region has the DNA TGTGCCAGCAGTTACTCTCGGACCGAGAACACCGGGGAGCTGTTTTTT. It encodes CASSYSRTENTGELFF.

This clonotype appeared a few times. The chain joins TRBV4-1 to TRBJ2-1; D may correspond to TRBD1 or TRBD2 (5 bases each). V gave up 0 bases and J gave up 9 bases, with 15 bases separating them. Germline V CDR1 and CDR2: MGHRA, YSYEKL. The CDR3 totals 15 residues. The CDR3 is CASSQDRAEGREQFF. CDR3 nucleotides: TGCGCCAGCAGCCAAGATAGGGCCGAGGGGCGTGAGCAGTTCTTC.

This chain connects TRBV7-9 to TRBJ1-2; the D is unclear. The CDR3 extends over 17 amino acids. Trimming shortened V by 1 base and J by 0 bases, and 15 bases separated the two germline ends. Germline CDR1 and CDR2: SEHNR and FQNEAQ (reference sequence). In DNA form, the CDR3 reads TGTGCCAGCAGCTTAGTAACAGCCTCCGATGCTAACTATGGCTACACCTTC. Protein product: CASSLVTASDANYGYTF.

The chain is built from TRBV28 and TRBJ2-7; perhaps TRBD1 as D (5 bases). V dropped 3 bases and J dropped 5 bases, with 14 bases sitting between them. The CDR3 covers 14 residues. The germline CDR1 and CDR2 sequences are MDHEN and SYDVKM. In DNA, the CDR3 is TGTGCCAGCAGTTTTAGGGCAGTAGGGGACGAGCAGTACTTC. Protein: CASSFRAVGDEQYF. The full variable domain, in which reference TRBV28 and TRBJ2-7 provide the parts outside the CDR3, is DVKVTQSSRYLVKRTGEKVFLECVQDMDHENMFWYRQDPGLGLRLIYFSYDVKMKEKGDIPEGYSVSREKKERFSLILESASTNQTSMYLCASSFRAVGDEQYFGPGTRLTVT.

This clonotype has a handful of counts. The CDR3 loop is CSANLRTSGGKGVEQFF. CDR3 in DNA: TGCAGTGCTAACCTAAGAACTAGCGGGGGAAAGGGAGTTGAGCAGTTCTTC. The chain couples TRBV20-1 to TRBJ2-1, with 11 bases that match TRBD2. CDR3 length: 17 residues. After removal of 4 bases from V and 9 bases from J, the junction contained 17 bases not matched to a gene. The germline CDR1 and CDR2 sequences are DFQATT and SNEGSKA (reference sequence).

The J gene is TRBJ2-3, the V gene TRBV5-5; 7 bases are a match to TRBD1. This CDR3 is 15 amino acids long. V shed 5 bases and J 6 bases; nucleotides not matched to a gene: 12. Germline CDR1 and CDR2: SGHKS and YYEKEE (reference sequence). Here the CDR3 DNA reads TGTGCCAGCAGTCCATCTAGGGGGCTTGCCGATACGCAGTATTTT. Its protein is CASSPSRGLADTQYF. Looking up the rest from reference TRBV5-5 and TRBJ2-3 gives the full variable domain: DAGVTQSPTHLIKTRGQQVTLRCSPISGHKSVSWYQQVLGQGPQFIFQYYEKEERGRGNFPDRFSARQFPNYSSELNVNALLLGDSALYLCASSPSRGLADTQYFGPGTRLTVL.

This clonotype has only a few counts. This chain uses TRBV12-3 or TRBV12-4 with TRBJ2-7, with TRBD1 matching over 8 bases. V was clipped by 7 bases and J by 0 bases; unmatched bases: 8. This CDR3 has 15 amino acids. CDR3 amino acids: CASNKGQGLSYEQYF. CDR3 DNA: TGTGCCAGCAACAAAGGACAGGGCCTCTCCTACGAGCAGTACTTC.